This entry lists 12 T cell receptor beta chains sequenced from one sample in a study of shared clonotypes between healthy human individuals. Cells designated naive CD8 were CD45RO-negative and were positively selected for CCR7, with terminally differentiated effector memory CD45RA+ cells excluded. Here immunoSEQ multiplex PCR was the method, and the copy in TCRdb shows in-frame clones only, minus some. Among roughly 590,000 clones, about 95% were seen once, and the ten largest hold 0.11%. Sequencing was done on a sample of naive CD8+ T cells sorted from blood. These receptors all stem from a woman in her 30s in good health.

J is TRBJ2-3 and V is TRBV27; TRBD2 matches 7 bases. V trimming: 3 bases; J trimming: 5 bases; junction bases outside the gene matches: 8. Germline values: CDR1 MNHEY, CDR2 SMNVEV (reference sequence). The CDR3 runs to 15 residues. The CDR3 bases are TGTGCCAGCAGTTTCTCAGCGGGACCGGGAGATACGCAGTATTTT. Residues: CASSFSAGPGDTQYF.

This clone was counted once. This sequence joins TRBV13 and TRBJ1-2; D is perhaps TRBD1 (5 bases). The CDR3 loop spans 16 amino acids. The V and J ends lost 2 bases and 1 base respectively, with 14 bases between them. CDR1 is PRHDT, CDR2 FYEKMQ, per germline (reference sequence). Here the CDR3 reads CASSLSDSAHNYGYTF. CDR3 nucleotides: TGTGCCAGCAGCTTATCCGACAGCGCACATAACTATGGCTACACCTTC.

CDR3 residues: CASSPGLTLRNPYEQYF. CDR3 sequence (DNA): TGCGCCAGCAGCCCAGGACTAACGCTCCGGAATCCCTACGAGCAGTACTTC. J is TRBJ2-7 and V is TRBV5-1; tentative D call: TRBD2 (6 bases). The CDR3 loop spans 17 amino acids. The germline gives CDR1 SGHRS, CDR2 YFSETQ. V was clipped by 4 bases and J by 2 bases, with 22 bases between them.

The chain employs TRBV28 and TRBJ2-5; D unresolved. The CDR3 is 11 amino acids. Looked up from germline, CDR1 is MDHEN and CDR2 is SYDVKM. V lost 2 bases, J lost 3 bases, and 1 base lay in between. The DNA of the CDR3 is TGTGCCAGCAGTTTAAAAGAGACCCAGTACTTC. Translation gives CASSLKETQYF.

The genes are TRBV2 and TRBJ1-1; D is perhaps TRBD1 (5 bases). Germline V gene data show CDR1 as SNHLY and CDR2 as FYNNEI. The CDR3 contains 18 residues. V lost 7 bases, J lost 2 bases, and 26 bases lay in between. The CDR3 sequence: CASTLSLLYRRVNTEAFF. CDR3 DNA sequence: TGTGCCAGCACCCTGTCGCTCCTCTACAGGAGGGTCAACACTGAAGCTTTCTTT.

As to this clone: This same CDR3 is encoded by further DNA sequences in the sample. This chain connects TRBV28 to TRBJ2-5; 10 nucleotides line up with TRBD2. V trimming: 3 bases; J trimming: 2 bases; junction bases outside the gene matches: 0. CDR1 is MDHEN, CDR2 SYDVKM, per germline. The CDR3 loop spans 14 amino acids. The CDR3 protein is CASSLTSGQETQYF. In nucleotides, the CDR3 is TGTGCCAGCAGTTTGACTAGCGGGCAAGAGACCCAGTACTTC.

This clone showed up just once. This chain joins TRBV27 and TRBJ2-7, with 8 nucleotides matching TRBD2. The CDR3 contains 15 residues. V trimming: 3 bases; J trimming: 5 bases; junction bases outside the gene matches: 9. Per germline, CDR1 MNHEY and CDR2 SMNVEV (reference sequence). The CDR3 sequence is CASSLYGGGFDEQYF. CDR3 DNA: TGTGCCAGCAGTTTGTATGGCGGGGGGTTCGACGAGCAGTACTTC.

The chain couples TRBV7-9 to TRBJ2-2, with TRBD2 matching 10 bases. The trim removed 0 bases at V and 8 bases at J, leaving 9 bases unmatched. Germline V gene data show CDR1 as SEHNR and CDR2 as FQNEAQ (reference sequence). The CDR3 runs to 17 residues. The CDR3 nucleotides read TGTGCCAGCAGCTTAGCCCCTAGCGGGAGCCACAATGGGGAGCTGTTTTTT. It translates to CASSLAPSGSHNGELFF.

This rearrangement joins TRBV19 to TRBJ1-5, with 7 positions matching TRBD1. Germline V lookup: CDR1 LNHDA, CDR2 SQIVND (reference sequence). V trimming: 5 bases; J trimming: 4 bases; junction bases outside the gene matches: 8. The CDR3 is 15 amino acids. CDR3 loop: CASSYSTGVNQPQHF. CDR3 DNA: TGTGCCAGTAGTTACTCAACAGGGGTTAATCAGCCCCAGCATTTT.

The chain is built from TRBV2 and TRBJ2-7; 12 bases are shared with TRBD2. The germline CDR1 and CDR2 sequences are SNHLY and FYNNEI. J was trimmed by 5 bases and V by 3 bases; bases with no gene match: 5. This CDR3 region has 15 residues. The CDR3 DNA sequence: TGTGCCAGCAGTGAGACTAGCGGGAGATCACACGAGCAGTACTTC. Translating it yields CASSETSGRSHEQYF.

The CDR3 here is CASIMDRTGVETQYF. The CDR3 DNA sequence: TGTGCCAGCATTATGGACAGGACAGGGGTAGAGACCCAGTACTTC. V and J are TRBV28 and TRBJ2-5, with 9 positions matching TRBD1. With 7 bases clipped from V and 4 bases from J, the junction kept 10 bases outside the gene matches. The CDR3 loop spans 15 amino acids. Germline CDR1 MDHEN, CDR2 SYDVKM.

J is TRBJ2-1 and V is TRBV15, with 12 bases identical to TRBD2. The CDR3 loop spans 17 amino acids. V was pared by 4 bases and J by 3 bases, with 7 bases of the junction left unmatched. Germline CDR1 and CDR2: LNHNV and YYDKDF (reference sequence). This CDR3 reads CATSTRLAGDLYNEQFF. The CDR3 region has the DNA TGTGCCACCAGCACCCGACTAGCGGGAGATCTCTACAATGAGCAGTTCTTC.